Each of the 12 T cell receptor beta chains below was sequenced from the same sample in a study of post-analysis software for immune sequencing data (dated by TCRdb to between 2015 and 2016). What the authors observed across the whole study: Roughly 5 TRBV segments, including TRBV5-6, TRBV5-1 and TRBV20-1, were significantly more frequent in patients than controls.

The library was made by PCR. Instrument used: Illumina HiSeq 2500. To reduce PCR and sequencing biases, unique molecular identifiers were built into the TCR beta cDNA libraries. The public reads were reanalyzed by TCRdb: fastp trimming at Q25, MiXCR alignment, in-frame beta chains only. Every distinct CDR3 protein forms one entry, paired with its most common genes and DNA. Within this sample are a few hundred thousand distinct CDR3 sequences, with 36% of them counted one time only. Clones ranked in the top ten supply under 5.5% of the sample. Their antigens are not known. What was sequenced was blood. Source of these receptors: a girl under 18 with multiple sclerosis.

This clonotype turned up a few times. Written as DNA, the CDR3 is TGTGCCATCAGTGAAAAGAATAGCAATCAGCCCCAGCATTTT. Encoded protein: CAISEKNSNQPQHF. The V and J genes are TRBV10-3 and TRBJ1-5; D is undetermined. Germline CDR1 ENHRY, CDR2 SYGVKD. The CDR3 runs to 14 residues. The V end lost 3 bases, the J end lost 0 bases, and 6 bases lay between the germline ends.

To note about this clonotype: A single base separates this from a much larger clone, so it may be a read error. The rearrangement uses TRBV20-1 and TRBJ2-7; D is perhaps TRBD2 (7 bases). Trimming pared 5 bases from V and 7 bases from J, leaving 27 bases between. The CDR3 consists of 16 residues. The germline V gene has CDR1 DFQATT and CDR2 SNEGSKA (reference sequence). The CDR3 DNA reads as TGCAGTGCTTCCACCCCGTTAGCGTGGGAGGGGGATGAGCAGTACTTC. Encoded protein: CSASTPLAWEGDEQYF.

This clonotype was counted at least ten times. V is TRBV6-5 and J is TRBJ2-3; 7 positions match TRBD1. Trimming took 6 bases from V and 4 from J; bases not matched to a gene: 7. Germline V CDR1 and CDR2: MNHEY, SVGAGI. This CDR3 comprises 14 residues. The DNA for the CDR3 is TGTGCCAGCAGGCGACAGGGAAGGGCAGATACGCAGTATTTT. Amino acid sequence: CASRRQGRADTQYF.

This clonotype was seen just once. The chain joins TRBV29-1 to TRBJ1-1; D is uncertain. The germline V gene has CDR1 SQVTM and CDR2 ANQGSEA. The CDR3 sequence is 13 residues long. The ends were cut back, 7 bases at V and 1 base at J, with 13 bases in the middle. DNA of the CDR3: TGCAGCGCCCATGGCAGAGAGAACACTGAAGCTTTCTTT. This gives the protein CSAHGRENTEAFF. Supplemented by reference TRBV29-1 and TRBJ1-1, the full variable domain reads SAVISQKPSRDICQRGTSLTIQCQVDSQVTMMFWYRQQPGQSLTLIATANQGSEATYESGFVIDKFPISRPNLTFSTLTVSNMSPEDSSIYLCSAHGRENTEAFFGQGTRLTVV.

This clonotype was seen a handful of times. The CDR3 carries no conserved terminal phenylalanine or tryptophan, so it likely arises from a read error. The J gene is TRBJ1-2, the V gene TRBV6-5; D perhaps matches TRBD1 (5 bases). Germline V CDR1 and CDR2: MNHEY, SVGAGI. CDR3 length: 16 amino acids. The V end lost 3 bases, the J end lost 8 bases, and 22 bases lay between the germline ends. The CDR3 sequence is CASSYSHRLSPSGYTL. CDR3 coding DNA: TGTGCCAGCAGTTATTCCCACAGGCTGTCTCCCAGCGGCTACACCCTC.

This clonotype was recorded at least ten times. The chain carries TRBV3-1 and TRBJ2-1; the match to TRBD2 covers 9 bases. Germline CDR1 is LGHDT and CDR2 is YNNKEL (reference sequence). V lost 3 bases and J lost 15; bases outside the gene matches: 6. CDR3 size: 12 residues. CDR3 nucleotides: TGTGCCAGCAGCCAGGCCGGGACTAGCTCGTTCTTC. It translates to CASSQAGTSSFF.

The sample holds many counts of this clonotype. This chain connects TRBV7-2 to TRBJ2-1; the D gene is possibly TRBD1 (6 bases). The CDR3 is 15 residues long. V lost 5 bases to trimming and J lost 0 bases, with 11 bases between them. Germline-derived CDR1 and CDR2 are SGHTA and FQGNSA. CDR3: CASSLRTDSYNEQFF. The CDR3, as DNA: TGTGCCAGCAGCCTAAGGACAGACTCCTACAATGAGCAGTTCTTC.

Here the CDR3 reads CSVVWGKGGNTIYF. The CDR3 nucleotides are TGCAGCGTTGTATGGGGGAAAGGTGGAAACACCATATATTTT. This chain links TRBV29-1 with TRBJ1-3, with a tentative D call TRBD1 (5 bases). The germline V gene has CDR1 SQVTM and CDR2 ANQGSEA. V dropped 4 bases and J dropped 3 bases, with 13 bases sitting between them. This CDR3 has 14 residues.

This clonotype has ten or more counts. The chain links TRBV14 to TRBJ2-7; the D gene is possibly TRBD2 (6 bases). The CDR3 is 13 amino acids. Germline values: CDR1 SGHDN, CDR2 FVKESK. V was clipped by 0 bases and J by 7 bases, with 10 bases between them. This CDR3 is CASSQDVGREQYF. The CDR3 bases are TGTGCCAGCAGCCAAGACGTTGGGAGGGAGCAGTACTTC.

This clonotype was detected ten times or more. This sequence joins TRBV20-1 and TRBJ2-1; no definite D call. V was cut by 1 base and J by 5 bases, with 12 bases left in between. The germline V gene encodes CDR1 DFQATT and CDR2 SNEGSKA (reference sequence). This CDR3 spans 14 amino acids. The CDR3 DNA follows: TGCAGTGCTAGAGCAACAGTAAGCCACAATGAGCAGTTCTTC. This translates into CSARATVSHNEQFF.

This clonotype showed up many times. The genes are TRBV12-3 or TRBV12-4 and TRBJ2-4, with D perhaps TRBD2 (6 bases). The CDR3 is 18 amino acids. Trimming took 3 bases from V and 1 from J, leaving 19 bases between them. CDR3 nucleotide sequence: TGTGCCAGCAGTTTGGATCCCGACAGCCGGGGGGCCAAAAACATTCAGTACTTC. This sequence encodes CASSLDPDSRGAKNIQYF.

This clonotype was detected only a few times. With a much larger clone just one base away, this may be a read error. The genes are TRBV5-6 and TRBJ2-5; 14 positions match TRBD2. Per the germline V gene, CDR1 is SGHDT and CDR2 is YYEEEE. With 2 bases clipped from V and 4 bases from J, the junction kept 16 bases outside the gene matches. This CDR3 is 20 amino acids long. CDR3 in DNA: TGTGCCAGCAGCTTCCAATGGGGACTAGCGGGGGCTCCGTACCCAGAGACCCAGTACTTC. Translation gives CASSFQWGLAGAPYPETQYF.